Listed below are T cell receptor beta chains from one sample, sequenced in a study of regulatory T cells in long-lasting Graves disease. TCRdb itself ran the multiplex PCR reads through MiXCR, one entry per CDR3 protein. The profile covers almost 350,000 distinct CDR3 sequences, with roughly a fifth appearing a single time and roughly 29% taken by the ten largest. Sequenced here: peripheral blood mononuclear cells (PBMCs), sampled when the disease was refractory, from a patient treated with antithyroid drugs. The receptors shown here come from a female donor with Graves disease. The CDR3 runs from the conserved cysteine through the conserved F or W. Fields, in order: D gene, J gene, clone size, V gene, CDR3 DNA, CDR3 protein. D genes are given only for firm matches. Size values are once, few and many counts, or a class for expanded clones, and some rows have none.

- TRBJ1-6 many TRBV7-2 TGTGCCAGCAGCCCCAACCCTAATTCACCCCTCCACTTT CASSPNPNSPLHF
- TRBJ1-5 many TRBV20-1 TGCAGTGCAAAGAACGCTGACGGATATAGCAATCAGCCCCAGCATTTT CSAKNADGYSNQPQHF
- TRBJ1-4 many TRBV7-9 TGTGCCAGCAGCCGATCGAGTCGGGCTAATGAAAAACTGTTTTTT CASSRSSRANEKLFF
- TRBJ1-3 many TRBV7-2 TGTGCCAGCAGCTTAGTGCAAGGGGCTCCCGGAAACACCATATATTTT CASSLVQGAPGNTIYF
- TRBJ2-3 - TRBV27 TGTGCCAGCAGTTTATCCGGGTTTTTAACGCAGTATTTT CASSLSGFLTQYF
- TRBJ1-2 few TRBV7-2 TGTGCCAGCAGCCCCATCCCCAACTATGGCTACACCTTC CASSPIPNYGYTF
TRBD1 TRBJ1-1 many TRBV4-3 TGCGCCAGCAGCCATCTCGACAGGGGAAGGACTGAAGCTTTCTTT CASSHLDRGRTEAFF
TRBD2 TRBJ2-1 - TRBV28 TGTGCCAGCAGCCCCCCCCGGATAGCGGGACCTTACAATGAGCAGTTCTTC CASSPPRIAGPYNEQFF
TRBD2 TRBJ2-5 many TRBV18 TGTGCCAGCTCACCAACGCGGGGGGCCCAAGAGACCCAGTACTTC CASSPTRGAQETQYF
TRBD1 TRBJ2-2 few TRBV3-1 TGTGCCAGCAGCCACCAGACAGGGATTGGCGGGGAGCTGTTTTTT CASSHQTGIGGELFF
TRBD1 TRBJ2-7 many TRBV7-8 TGTGCCAGCAGCTTGGGGACAGGAAACTACGAGCAGTACTTC CASSLGTGNYEQYF
- TRBJ2-1 - TRBV12-3/TRBV12-4 TGTGCCACAGAGGTAGAGAGGGCCGGAGTTGATGAGCAGTTCTTC CATEVERAGVDEQFF
- TRBJ1-1 - TRBV20-1 TGCAGTGCGCTTGGGGACGGTAGAATGAACACTGAAGCTTTCTTT CSALGDGRMNTEAFF
TRBD2 TRBJ2-3 few TRBV29-1 TGCAGCGTTGAACCGGGCCTAGCGGGCAGCACAGATACGCAGTATTTT CSVEPGLAGSTDTQYF
- TRBJ2-7 - TRBV7-3 TGTGCCAGCAGCTTAGGGTCTTTTTCCGAGCAGTACTTC CASSLGSFSEQYF